This TCR beta chain came from a study of cytotoxic CD8 clonotypes in ibrutinib-treated CLL. Study information: After treatment lasting a median 12 months, range 6 to 36, response samples were collected.

Details on this clone: Its antigen is unknown.

Study observations and caveats: The times at which samples were taken varied between sustained-remission and progressing patients. Public clonotypes were seen rarely and were contracted or stable on treatment. Higher clonality was seen at ibrutinib response and a return toward baseline at progression.

Data came from immunoSEQ multiplex PCR; TCRdb stores just in-frame clones and leaves some out. This sample has 200,000 or so clones, with just under 80% found just once. This CDR3 is 14 amino acids long. Trimming took 6 bases from V and 0 from J, leaving 9 bases between them. Germline assignment: CDR1 MDHEN and CDR2 SYDVKM. Source: PBMCs, taken after 12 months of ibrutinib treatment. This TCR was sampled from a human donor with chronic lymphocytic leukemia. The rearrangement links TRBV28 to TRBJ1-5; unclear D gene. CDR3 nucleotide sequence: TGTGCCAGCAGATGGGGTCATAGCAATCAGCCCCAGCATTTT. It specifies CASRWGHSNQPQHF.